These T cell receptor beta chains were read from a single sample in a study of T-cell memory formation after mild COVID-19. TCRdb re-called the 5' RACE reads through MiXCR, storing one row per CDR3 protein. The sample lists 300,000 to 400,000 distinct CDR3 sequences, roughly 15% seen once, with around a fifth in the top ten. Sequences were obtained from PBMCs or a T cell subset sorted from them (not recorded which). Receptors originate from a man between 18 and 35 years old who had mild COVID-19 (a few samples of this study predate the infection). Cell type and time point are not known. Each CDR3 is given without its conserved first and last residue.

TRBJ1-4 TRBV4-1 ASSQGLLTNEKLF
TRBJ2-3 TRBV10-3 AISSGGDTQY
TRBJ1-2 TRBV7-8 ASSLVGPFLYGYT
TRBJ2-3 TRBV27 ASSFSLAGSTDTQY
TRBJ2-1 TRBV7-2 ASSFWSEQF
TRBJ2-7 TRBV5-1 ASSLDPTGGPYEQY
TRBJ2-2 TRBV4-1 ASSGPSGGPAGELF
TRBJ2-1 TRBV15 ATSTTSGGDNEQF
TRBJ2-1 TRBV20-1 SARLPDEQF
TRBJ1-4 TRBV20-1 SARSTETNEKLF
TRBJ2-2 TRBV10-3 AISEFVPVTGELF
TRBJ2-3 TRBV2 ASSDYGTQY
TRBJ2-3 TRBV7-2 ASSLAWGRTDTQY
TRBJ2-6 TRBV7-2 ASRYRASFSGANVLT
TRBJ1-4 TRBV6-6 ASHRGQSNEKLF
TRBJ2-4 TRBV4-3 ASSQESDSKNIQY
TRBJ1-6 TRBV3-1 ASSQDPGGQGALH
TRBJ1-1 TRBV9 ASSVTGAPNTEAF
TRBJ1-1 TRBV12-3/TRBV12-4 ANGDMNTEAF
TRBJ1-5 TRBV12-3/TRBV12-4 ASSLAREKTQPQH
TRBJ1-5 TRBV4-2 ASSPRMVEDLPQH
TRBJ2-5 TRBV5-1 ASSLSDSRPQY
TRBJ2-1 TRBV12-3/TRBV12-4 ASSLLSDEQF
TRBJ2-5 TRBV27 ASSQIDEETQY
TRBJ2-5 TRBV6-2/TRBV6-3 ASSSRDPGETQY
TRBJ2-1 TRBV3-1 ASSALLGGHNEQF
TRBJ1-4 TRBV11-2 ASSPSGLGEKLF
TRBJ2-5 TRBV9 ASSVAGAGAGETQY
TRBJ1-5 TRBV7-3 ASSLRHRASNQPQH
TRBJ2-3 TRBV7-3 ASSIASGAAGQY
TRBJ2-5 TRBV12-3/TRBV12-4 ASSRRLGEYQETQY
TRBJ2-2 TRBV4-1 ASSQEWDRYTGELF
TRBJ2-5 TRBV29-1 SVRPRGGGETQY
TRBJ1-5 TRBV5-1 ASSLAQNQPQH
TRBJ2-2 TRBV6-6 ASSYNREGGELF
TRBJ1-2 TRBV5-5 ASSLGQSPGVRGYT
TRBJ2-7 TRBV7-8 ASSLVSHGPYEQY
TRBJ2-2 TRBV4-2 ASQGYERTGELF
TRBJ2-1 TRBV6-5 ASSYSKEEDRGYNEQF
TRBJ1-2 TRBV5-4 ASSQRVHNYGYT
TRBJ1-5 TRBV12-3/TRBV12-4 ASSLGTGHQPQH
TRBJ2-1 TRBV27 ASRLMPSGYNEQF
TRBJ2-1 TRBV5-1 ASSPSDYNEQF
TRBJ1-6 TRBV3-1 ASSQDDRGYSPLH
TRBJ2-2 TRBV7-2 ASSSRGSGELF
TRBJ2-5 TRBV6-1 ASTVLGTAAETQY
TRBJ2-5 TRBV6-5 ASSPDPGPTAKTQY
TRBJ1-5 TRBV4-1 ASSQTGTGYQPQH
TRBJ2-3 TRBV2 ASLRLAGSDTQY
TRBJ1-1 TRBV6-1 ASSEHRSLNTEAF
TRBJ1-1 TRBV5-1 ASSVQGGNTEAF
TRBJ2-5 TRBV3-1 ASSQTGVETQY
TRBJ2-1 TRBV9 ASSVGFVYNEQF
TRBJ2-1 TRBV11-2 ASSLNVGSGLGFYNEQF
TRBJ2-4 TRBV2 ASSVAKNIQY
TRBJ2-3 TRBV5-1 ASRISVGGADTQY
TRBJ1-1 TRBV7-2 ASSLAPGGEAF
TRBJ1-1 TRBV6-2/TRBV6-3 ASSFLEQGGTEAF
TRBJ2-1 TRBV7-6 ASSRFPSGGNPYNEQF
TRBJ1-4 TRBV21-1 AFRGGIRTNEKLF